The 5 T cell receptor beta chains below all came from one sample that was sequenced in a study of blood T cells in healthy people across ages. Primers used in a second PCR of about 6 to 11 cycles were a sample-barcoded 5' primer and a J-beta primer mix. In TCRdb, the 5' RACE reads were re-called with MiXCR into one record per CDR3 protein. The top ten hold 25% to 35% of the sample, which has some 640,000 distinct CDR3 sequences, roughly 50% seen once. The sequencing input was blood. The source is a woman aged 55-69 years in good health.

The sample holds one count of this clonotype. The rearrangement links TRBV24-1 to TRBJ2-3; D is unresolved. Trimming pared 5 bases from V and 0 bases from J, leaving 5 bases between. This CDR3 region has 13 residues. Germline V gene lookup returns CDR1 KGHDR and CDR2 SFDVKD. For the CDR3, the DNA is TGTGCCACCAGTGCCGGAAGCACAGATACGCAGTATTTT. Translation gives CATSAGSTDTQYF.

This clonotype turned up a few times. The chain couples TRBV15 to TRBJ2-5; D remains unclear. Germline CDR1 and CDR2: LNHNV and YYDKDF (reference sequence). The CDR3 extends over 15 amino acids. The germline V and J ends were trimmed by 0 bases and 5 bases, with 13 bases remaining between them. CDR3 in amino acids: CATSRDRSDLETQYF. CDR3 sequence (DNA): TGTGCCACCAGCAGAGATCGGTCGGATTTGGAGACCCAGTACTTC.

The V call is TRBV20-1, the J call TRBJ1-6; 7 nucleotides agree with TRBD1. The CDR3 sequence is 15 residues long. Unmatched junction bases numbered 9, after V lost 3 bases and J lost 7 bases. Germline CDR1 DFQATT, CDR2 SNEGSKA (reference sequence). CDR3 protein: CSAREQGNGNSPLHF. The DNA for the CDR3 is TGCAGTGCTAGGGAACAGGGGAATGGGAATTCACCCCTCCACTTT.

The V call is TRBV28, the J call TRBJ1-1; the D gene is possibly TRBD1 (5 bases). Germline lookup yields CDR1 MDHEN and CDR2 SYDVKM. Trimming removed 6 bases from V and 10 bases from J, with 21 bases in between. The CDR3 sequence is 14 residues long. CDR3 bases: TGTGCCAGCAGGGACGGGACCCGTATCCTCGGAGCTTTCTTT. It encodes CASRDGTRILGAFF.

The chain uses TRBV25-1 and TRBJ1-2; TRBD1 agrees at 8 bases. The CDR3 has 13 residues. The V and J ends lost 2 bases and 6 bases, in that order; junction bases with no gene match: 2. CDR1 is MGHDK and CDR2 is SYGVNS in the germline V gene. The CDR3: CASSEQGANGYTF. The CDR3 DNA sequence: TGTGCCAGCAGTGAACAGGGGGCGAATGGCTACACCTTC.